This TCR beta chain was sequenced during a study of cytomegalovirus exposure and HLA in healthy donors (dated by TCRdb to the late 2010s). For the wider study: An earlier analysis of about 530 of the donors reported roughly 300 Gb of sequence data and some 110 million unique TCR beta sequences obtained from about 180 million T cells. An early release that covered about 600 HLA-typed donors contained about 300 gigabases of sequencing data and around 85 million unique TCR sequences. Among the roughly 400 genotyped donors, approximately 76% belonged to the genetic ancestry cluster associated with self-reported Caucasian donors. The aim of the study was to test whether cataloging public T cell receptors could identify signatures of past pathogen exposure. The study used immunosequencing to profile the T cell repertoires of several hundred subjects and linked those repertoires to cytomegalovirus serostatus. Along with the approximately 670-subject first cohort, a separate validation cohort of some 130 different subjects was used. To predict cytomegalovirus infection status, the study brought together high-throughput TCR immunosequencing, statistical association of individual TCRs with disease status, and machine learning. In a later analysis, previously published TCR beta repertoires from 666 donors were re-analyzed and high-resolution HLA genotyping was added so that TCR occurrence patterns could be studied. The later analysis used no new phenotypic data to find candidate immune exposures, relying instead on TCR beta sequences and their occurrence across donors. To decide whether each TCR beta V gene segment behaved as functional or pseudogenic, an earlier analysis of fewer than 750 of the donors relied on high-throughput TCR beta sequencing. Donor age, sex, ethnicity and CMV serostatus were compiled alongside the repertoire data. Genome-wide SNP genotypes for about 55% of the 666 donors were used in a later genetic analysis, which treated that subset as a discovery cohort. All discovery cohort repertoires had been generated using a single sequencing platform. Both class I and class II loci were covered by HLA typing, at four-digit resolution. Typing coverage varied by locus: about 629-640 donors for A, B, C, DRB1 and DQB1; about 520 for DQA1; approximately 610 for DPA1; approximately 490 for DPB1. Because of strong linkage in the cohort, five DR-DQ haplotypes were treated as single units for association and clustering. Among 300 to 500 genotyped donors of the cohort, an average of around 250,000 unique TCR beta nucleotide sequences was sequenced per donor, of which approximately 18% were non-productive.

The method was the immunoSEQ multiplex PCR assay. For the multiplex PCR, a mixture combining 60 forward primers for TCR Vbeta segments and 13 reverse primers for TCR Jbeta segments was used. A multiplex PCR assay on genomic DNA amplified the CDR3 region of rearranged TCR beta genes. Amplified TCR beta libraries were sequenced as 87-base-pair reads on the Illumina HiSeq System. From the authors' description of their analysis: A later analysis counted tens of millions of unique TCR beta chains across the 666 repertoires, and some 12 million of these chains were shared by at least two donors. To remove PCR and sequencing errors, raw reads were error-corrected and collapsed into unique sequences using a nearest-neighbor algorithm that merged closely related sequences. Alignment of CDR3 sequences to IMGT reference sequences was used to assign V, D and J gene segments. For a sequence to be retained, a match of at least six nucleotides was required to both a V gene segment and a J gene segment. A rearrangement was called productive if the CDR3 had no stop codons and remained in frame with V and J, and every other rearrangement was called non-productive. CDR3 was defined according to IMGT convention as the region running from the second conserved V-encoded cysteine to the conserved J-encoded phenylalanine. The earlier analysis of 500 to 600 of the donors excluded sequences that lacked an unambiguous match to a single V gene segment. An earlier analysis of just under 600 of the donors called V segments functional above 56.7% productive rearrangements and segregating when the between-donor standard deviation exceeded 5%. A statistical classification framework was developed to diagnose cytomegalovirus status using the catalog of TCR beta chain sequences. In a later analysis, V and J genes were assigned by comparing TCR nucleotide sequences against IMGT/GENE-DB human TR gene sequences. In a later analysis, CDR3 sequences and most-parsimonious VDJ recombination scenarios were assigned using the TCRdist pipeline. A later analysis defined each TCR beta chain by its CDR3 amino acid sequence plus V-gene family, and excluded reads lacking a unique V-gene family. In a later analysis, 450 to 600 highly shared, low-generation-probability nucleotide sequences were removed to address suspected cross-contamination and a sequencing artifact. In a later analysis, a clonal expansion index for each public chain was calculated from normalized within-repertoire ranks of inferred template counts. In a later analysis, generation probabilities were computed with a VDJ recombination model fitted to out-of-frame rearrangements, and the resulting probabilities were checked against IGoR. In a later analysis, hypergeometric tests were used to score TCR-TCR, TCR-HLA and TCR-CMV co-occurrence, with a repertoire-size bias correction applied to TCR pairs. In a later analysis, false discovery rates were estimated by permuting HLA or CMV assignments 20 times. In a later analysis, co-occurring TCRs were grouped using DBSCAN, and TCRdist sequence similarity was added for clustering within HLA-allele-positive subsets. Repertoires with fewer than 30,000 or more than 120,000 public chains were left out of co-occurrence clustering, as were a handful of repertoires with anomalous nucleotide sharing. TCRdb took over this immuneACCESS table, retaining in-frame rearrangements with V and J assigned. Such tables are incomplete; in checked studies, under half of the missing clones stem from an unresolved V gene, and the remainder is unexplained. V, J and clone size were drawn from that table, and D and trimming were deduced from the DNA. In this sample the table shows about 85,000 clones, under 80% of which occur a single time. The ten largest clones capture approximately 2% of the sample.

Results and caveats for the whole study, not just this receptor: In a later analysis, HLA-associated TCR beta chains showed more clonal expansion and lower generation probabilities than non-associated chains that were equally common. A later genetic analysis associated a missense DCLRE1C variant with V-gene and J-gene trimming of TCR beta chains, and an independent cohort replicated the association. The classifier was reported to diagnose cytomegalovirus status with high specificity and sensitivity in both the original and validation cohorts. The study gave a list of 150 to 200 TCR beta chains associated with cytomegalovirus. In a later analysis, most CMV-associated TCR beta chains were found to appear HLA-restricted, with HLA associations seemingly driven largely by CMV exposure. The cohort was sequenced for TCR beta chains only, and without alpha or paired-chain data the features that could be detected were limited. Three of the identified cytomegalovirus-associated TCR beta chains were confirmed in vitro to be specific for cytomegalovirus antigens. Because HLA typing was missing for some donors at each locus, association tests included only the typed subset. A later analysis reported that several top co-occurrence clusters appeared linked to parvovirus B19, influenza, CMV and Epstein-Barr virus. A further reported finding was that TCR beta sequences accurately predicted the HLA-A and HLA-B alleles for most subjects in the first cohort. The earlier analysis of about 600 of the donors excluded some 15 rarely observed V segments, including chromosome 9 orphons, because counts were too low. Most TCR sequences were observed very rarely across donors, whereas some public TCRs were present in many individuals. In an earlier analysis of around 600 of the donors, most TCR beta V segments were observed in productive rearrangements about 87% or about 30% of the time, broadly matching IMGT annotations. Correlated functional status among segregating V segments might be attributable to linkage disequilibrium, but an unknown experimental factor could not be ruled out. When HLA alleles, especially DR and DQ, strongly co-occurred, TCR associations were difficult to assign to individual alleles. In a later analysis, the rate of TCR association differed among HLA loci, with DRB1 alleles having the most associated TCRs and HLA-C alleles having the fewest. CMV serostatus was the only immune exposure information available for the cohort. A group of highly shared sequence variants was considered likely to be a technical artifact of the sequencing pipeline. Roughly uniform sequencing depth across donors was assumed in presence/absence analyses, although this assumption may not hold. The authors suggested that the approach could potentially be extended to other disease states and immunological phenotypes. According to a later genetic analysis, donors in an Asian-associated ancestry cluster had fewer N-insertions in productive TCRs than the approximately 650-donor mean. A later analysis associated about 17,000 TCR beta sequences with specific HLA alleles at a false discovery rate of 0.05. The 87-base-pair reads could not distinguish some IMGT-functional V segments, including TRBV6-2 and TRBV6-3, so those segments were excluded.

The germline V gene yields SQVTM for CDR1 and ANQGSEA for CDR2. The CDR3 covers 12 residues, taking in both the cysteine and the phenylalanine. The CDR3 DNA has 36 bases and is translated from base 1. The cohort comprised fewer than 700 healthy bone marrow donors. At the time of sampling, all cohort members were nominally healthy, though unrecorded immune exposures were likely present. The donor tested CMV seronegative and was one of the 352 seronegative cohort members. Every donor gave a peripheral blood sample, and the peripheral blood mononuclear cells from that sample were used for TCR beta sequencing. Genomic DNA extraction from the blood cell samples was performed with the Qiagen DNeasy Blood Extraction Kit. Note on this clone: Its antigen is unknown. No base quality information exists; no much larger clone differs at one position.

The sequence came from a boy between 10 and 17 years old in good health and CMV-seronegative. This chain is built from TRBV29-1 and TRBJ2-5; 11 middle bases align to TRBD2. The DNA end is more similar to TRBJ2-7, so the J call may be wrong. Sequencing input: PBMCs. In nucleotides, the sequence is TGCAGCGTTGTTCTAGCGGGAGGCGAGCAGTACTTC. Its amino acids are CSVVLAGGEQYF.